These 7 T cell receptor beta chains originate from one sample sequenced in a study of blood T cell repertoires in COVID-19. Some clones are missing from TCRdb's copy, which holds only in-frame ones; the method was immunoSEQ multiplex PCR. The repertoire holds under 250,000 clones, with roughly 85% as singletons. Sequenced: PBMCs or T cells enriched from blood (not recorded which). All receptors derive from a woman between 50 and 59 years old with acute COVID-19.

The chain carries TRBV2 and TRBJ2-7; the match to TRBD1 covers 10 bases. Losses at the gene ends were 6 bases for V and 7 bases for J; bases not matched to a gene: 6. CDR1 SNHLY and CDR2 FYNNEI come from the germline V gene. This CDR3 spans 13 amino acids. The CDR3 DNA follows: TGTGCCAGCAGCCGGGACAGGGGAGGTGAGCAGTACTTC. Translation: CASSRDRGGEQYF. The complete variable domain, with remaining parts taken from reference TRBV2 and TRBJ2-7, reads EPEVTQTPSHQVTQMGQEVILRCVPISNHLYFYWYRQILGQKVEFLVSFYNNEISEKSEIFDDQFSVERPDGSNFTLKIRSTKLEDSAMYFCASSRDRGGEQYFGPGTRLTVT.

This chain uses TRBV2 with TRBJ2-5; D is ambiguous. Germline V gives CDR1 SNHLY, CDR2 FYNNEI. The germline V and J ends were trimmed by 2 bases and 5 bases, with 9 bases remaining between them. This CDR3 comprises 13 residues. CDR3 region: CASSETGWETQYF. CDR3 coding DNA: TGTGCCAGCAGTGAAACCGGGTGGGAGACCCAGTACTTC. The complete variable domain, with remaining parts taken from reference TRBV2 and TRBJ2-5, reads EPEVTQTPSHQVTQMGQEVILRCVPISNHLYFYWYRQILGQKVEFLVSFYNNEISEKSEIFDDQFSVERPDGSNFTLKIRSTKLEDSAMYFCASSETGWETQYFGPGTRLLVL.

V and J are TRBV5-4 and TRBJ1-2, with 8 bases matching TRBD1. V trimming: 4 bases; J trimming: 1 base; junction bases outside the gene matches: 9. Germline CDR1 is SGHNT and CDR2 is YYREEE (reference sequence). This CDR3 is 16 amino acids long. The chain's CDR3 is CASSALTGVVNYGYTF. DNA of the CDR3: TGTGCCAGCAGCGCCTTGACAGGGGTTGTTAACTATGGCTACACCTTC. The full variable domain, rest sourced from reference TRBV5-4 and TRBJ1-2, is ETGVTQSPTHLIKTRGQQVTLRCSSQSGHNTVSWYQQALGQGPQFIFQYYREEENGRGNFPPRFSGLQFPNYSSELNVNALELDDSALYLCASSALTGVVNYGYTFGSGTRLTVV.

This clone was found once. The chain has TRBV20-1 and TRBJ2-1; D is possibly TRBD1 (6 bases). CDR1 and CDR2 from the germline V gene are DFQATT and SNEGSKA (reference sequence). Trimming shortened V by 3 bases and J by 6 bases, and 12 bases separated the two germline ends. The CDR3 runs 13 residues. The CDR3 DNA reads as TGCAGTGCTAGTTATCGGACAGCCAATGAGCAGTTCTTC. Its protein is CSASYRTANEQFF.

The J gene is TRBJ1-2, the V gene TRBV4-1; D remains unclear. The CDR3 runs 14 residues. From germline, CDR1 is MGHRA and CDR2 YSYEKL. Trimming removed 0 bases at V and 7 bases at J, with 12 bases between. CDR3 sequence (DNA): TGCGCCAGCAGCCAAGACGGGGAATGGTCTGGCTACACCTTC. Amino acid sequence: CASSQDGEWSGYTF.

The rearrangement joins TRBV6-5 to TRBJ2-7; 11 bases line up with TRBD2. This CDR3 has 14 residues. V lost 4 bases to trimming and J lost 2 bases; unmatched junction nucleotides: 1. CDR1 and CDR2 from the germline V gene are MNHEY and SVGAGI. The CDR3 region is CASSSSGGPYEQYF. CDR3 bases: TGTGCCAGCAGTTCTAGCGGGGGGCCCTACGAGCAGTACTTC.

The V and J genes are TRBV11-2 and TRBJ2-5; TRBD2 is a possible D gene (5 bases). CDR1 and CDR2 from the germline V gene are SGHAT and FQNNGV. The CDR3 spans 13 residues. V was shortened by 5 bases and J by 2 bases, with 9 bases between the two germline ends. CDR3 protein: CASSPGNQETQYF. The CDR3 nucleotides read TGTGCCAGCAGCCCCGGGAATCAAGAGACCCAGTACTTC.